These 25 T cell receptor beta chains originate from one sample sequenced in a study of cytomegalovirus exposure and HLA in healthy donors. The primer mix had 60 Vbeta and 13 Jbeta primers. Sequenced by immunoSEQ multiplex PCR; TCRdb stores in-frame clones only, minus some. The repertoire holds some 110,000 clones, with around 80% as singletons. Material: PBMCs. The receptors were gathered from a woman aged 18-35 years in good health and CMV-seropositive.

The table lists this clone with a few counts. The chain links TRBV29-1 to TRBJ2-7, with D unresolved. CDR1 and CDR2 (germline): SQVTM, ANQGSEA. The CDR3 spans 11 residues. V lost 4 bases and J 3 bases, leaving 7 bases between the germline ends. This CDR3 reads CSVGAHYEQYF. The CDR3 nucleotides are TGCAGCGTTGGGGCCCACTACGAGCAGTACTTC.

The chain recombines TRBV20-1 with TRBJ2-3; D is undetermined. Trimming removed 4 bases at V and 6 bases at J, with 8 bases between. This CDR3 contains 11 residues. The V gene's germline CDR1 is DFQATT and CDR2 SNEGSKA (reference sequence). CDR3: CSAIHGDTQYF. DNA for the CDR3: TGCAGTGCTATTCACGGGGATACGCAGTATTTT.

Points on this clone: Other nucleotide sequences from this sample produce the same CDR3. The chain combines TRBV7-6 with TRBJ2-7; 7 nucleotides match TRBD1. In germline, CDR1 is SGHVS, CDR2 FNYEAQ. Unmatched junction bases numbered 2, after V lost 5 bases and J lost 1 base. The CDR3 spans 13 residues. CDR3 nucleotides: TGTGCCAGCAGCCCGGGACAGTCCTACGAGCAGTACTTC. It codes for CASSPGQSYEQYF.

This rearrangement joins TRBV6-1 to TRBJ1-2; 9 bases fit TRBD1. There are 14 residues in the CDR3. Trimming at V came to 6 bases and at J to 4 bases, leaving 6 bases not matched to a gene. Looked up from germline, CDR1 is MNHNS and CDR2 is SASEGT. The CDR3 sequence is CASRWGTGTYGYTF. CDR3 sequence (DNA): TGTGCCAGCAGGTGGGGGACAGGGACCTATGGCTACACCTTC.

The rearrangement links TRBV15 to TRBJ1-6; 7 bases align to TRBD1. Germline trimming cut 3 bases from V and 10 bases from J; bases unmatched to any gene: 12. This CDR3 has 16 amino acids. Germline CDR1 reads LNHNV; CDR2 reads YYDKDF (reference sequence). The CDR3 is CATSSEPTGAGSPLHF. The CDR3 DNA reads as TGTGCCACCAGCAGTGAACCTACAGGGGCAGGATCACCCCTCCACTTT.

Written as DNA, the CDR3 is TGCGCCAGCAATCCGGGATTCTCTGGAAACACCATATATTTT. Its protein product is CASNPGFSGNTIYF. The chain combines TRBV10-2 with TRBJ1-3; D not resolved. The V gene's germline CDR1 is WSHSY and CDR2 SAAADI. The V end was cut by 7 bases, the J end by 0 bases, with 10 bases between. This CDR3 comprises 14 residues.

The CDR3 DNA is TGTGCCAGCAGGACTAGCGTCGGGGAGCTGTTTTTT. Residues: CASRTSVGELFF. The chain uses TRBV2 and TRBJ2-2, with 8 bases that match TRBD2. The CDR3 has 12 residues. The V gene end was trimmed by 6 bases and the J gene end by 7 bases; junction bases not matched to a gene: 1. Germline values: CDR1 SNHLY, CDR2 FYNNEI.

This chain connects TRBV11-1 to TRBJ2-7, with 10 bases identical to TRBD2. Germline V lookup: CDR1 SGHAT, CDR2 FQDESV (reference sequence). The CDR3 contains 15 residues. The V gene end was trimmed by 2 bases and the J gene end by 4 bases; junction bases not matched to a gene: 5. This chain's CDR3 is CASSLLGTSAYEQYF. In DNA, the CDR3 is TGTGCCAGCAGCTTATTGGGGACTAGCGCGTACGAGCAGTACTTC.

The V and J genes are TRBV6-1 and TRBJ2-2, with D perhaps TRBD1 (7 bases). With 6 bases removed from V and 2 bases from J, the gap between germline ends came to 13 bases. The germline V gene has CDR1 MNHNS and CDR2 SASEGT. The CDR3 is 15 amino acids. CDR3 sequence reads: CASRGGQSNTGELFF. CDR3 bases: TGTGCCAGCAGGGGGGGACAGAGTAACACCGGGGAGCTGTTTTTT.

The chain couples TRBV4-1 to TRBJ1-3; D remains ambiguous. CDR1 and CDR2 from the germline V gene are MGHRA and YSYEKL. Trimming stripped 0 bases from V and 7 bases from J, with 7 bases between. The CDR3 runs to 13 residues. CDR3: CASSQDASNTIYF. The CDR3 DNA reads TGCGCCAGCAGCCAAGATGCGAGTAACACCATATATTTT.

On this clone: Here the CDR3 omits its conserved ending phenylalanine or tryptophan, so a read error is the likely source. V gene TRBV30 combines with J gene TRBJ2-2; no clear D. The CDR3 is made up of 11 amino acids. V dropped 1 base and J dropped 5 bases, with 2 bases sitting between them. CDR1 and CDR2 from the germline V gene are GTSNPN and SVGIG (reference sequence). The CDR3 is CAWSGTGELFV. DNA of the CDR3: TGTGCCTGGAGTGGTACCGGGGAGCTGTTTGTT.

The rearrangement joins TRBV5-1 to TRBJ1-2, with 9 bases fitting TRBD1. The CDR3 totals 14 residues. Germline V CDR1 and CDR2: SGHRS, YFSETQ. The trim removed 4 bases at V and 5 bases at J, leaving 6 bases unmatched. In nucleotides, the CDR3 is TGCGCCAGCAGCCCCGCCGGACAGGGGTATGGCTACACCTTC. Its protein product is CASSPAGQGYGYTF.

The chain couples TRBV5-1 to TRBJ2-1; D gene uncertain. This CDR3 is built from 15 residues. The germline CDR1 and CDR2 sequences are SGHRS and YFSETQ. V was trimmed by 0 bases and J by 7 bases, leaving 14 bases between them. CDR3 protein: CASSLGREVRNEQFF. The CDR3 DNA sequence: TGCGCCAGCAGCTTGGGAAGAGAGGTACGGAATGAGCAGTTCTTC.

The rearrangement joins TRBV10-2 to TRBJ1-2; 8 positions agree with TRBD1. The germline V gene encodes CDR1 WSHSY and CDR2 SAAADI. The V and J ends lost 6 bases and 3 bases, in that order; junction bases with no gene match: 9. This CDR3 region has 15 residues. CDR3 nucleotide sequence: TGCGCCAGCAGCCCGATGGGACAGGCGTACTATGGCTACACCTTC. This translates into CASSPMGQAYYGYTF.

The V gene is TRBV5-5, the J gene TRBJ1-5; no definite D call. The CDR3 loop spans 12 amino acids. The germline V and J ends were trimmed by 4 bases and 8 bases, with 10 bases remaining between them. Germline V gene lookup returns CDR1 SGHKS and CDR2 YYEKEE (reference sequence). CDR3 coding DNA: TGTGCCAGCAGCACCGGAGGAGAGCCCCAGCATTTT. Its translation is CASSTGGEPQHF.

V gene TRBV7-9 combines with J gene TRBJ1-6; possibly TRBD1 for D (6 bases). CDR1 is SEHNR and CDR2 is FQNEAQ in the germline V gene (reference sequence). Between the trimmed V and J ends, which lost 2 bases and 10 bases, there was a span of 12 bases. CDR3 length: 14 residues. Here the CDR3 reads CASSLIQGGSPLHF. CDR3 sequence (DNA): TGTGCCAGCAGCTTAATACAGGGTGGGTCACCCCTCCACTTT.

The chain is built from TRBV6-1 and TRBJ2-1; tentatively, D is TRBD1 (5 bases). The CDR3 totals 12 residues. Per the germline V gene, CDR1 is MNHNS and CDR2 is SASEGT. Trimming took off 4 bases at V and 8 bases at J, with 9 bases between the two ends. This CDR3 reads CASSGQLDEQFF. In DNA form, the CDR3 reads TGTGCCAGCAGTGGACAGCTCGATGAGCAGTTCTTC.

This chain joins TRBV6-4 and TRBJ2-1; D possibly corresponds to TRBD2 (6 bases). Per the germline V gene, CDR1 is MRHNA and CDR2 is SNTAGT. The CDR3 sequence is 15 residues long. V was clipped by 6 bases and J by 1 base, with 13 bases between them. CDR3 nucleotides: TGTGCCAGCAGCCCCTCGGGGGTATCCTACAATGAGCAGTTCTTC. It specifies CASSPSGVSYNEQFF.

The CDR3 reads CASNRDRGSNEQFF. DNA of the CDR3: TGCGCCAGCAACCGGGACAGGGGGTCCAATGAGCAGTTCTTC. The V call is TRBV10-1, the J call TRBJ2-1; 11 bases match TRBD1. Trimming at V came to 7 bases and at J to 6 bases, leaving 5 bases not matched to a gene. Germline V gives CDR1 WNHNN, CDR2 SYGVQD (reference sequence). There are 14 residues in the CDR3.

This chain uses TRBV5-6 with TRBJ2-7; D is unclear. The CDR3 is made up of 12 amino acids. Germline V CDR1 and CDR2: SGHDT, YYEEEE. The V gene lost 4 bases and the J gene lost 8 bases, with 13 bases spanning the gap. CDR3 region: CASSLSRNQQYF. CDR3 coding DNA: TGTGCCAGCAGCCTGTCTAGAAATCAGCAGTACTTC. The whole variable domain, filled in from reference TRBV5-6 and TRBJ2-7, reads DAGVTQSPTHLIKTRGQQVTLRCSPKSGHDTVSWYQQALGQGPQFIFQYYEEEERQRGNFPDRFSGHQFPNYSSELNVNALLLGDSALYLCASSLSRNQQYFGPGTRLTVT.

V is TRBV18 and J is TRBJ1-2, with 7 bases matching TRBD1. V gave up 4 bases and J gave up 5 bases; unmatched junction bases: 4. There are 13 residues in the CDR3. CDR1 is KGHSH and CDR2 is LQKENI in the germline V gene. The CDR3 loop is CASSQGQSYGYTF. The CDR3 DNA follows: TGTGCCAGCTCACAGGGACAGAGTTATGGCTACACCTTC.

The rearrangement joins TRBV6-5 to TRBJ2-5, with D uncertain. This CDR3 has 13 amino acids. Trimming removed 6 bases from V and 1 base from J, with 9 bases in between. Germline V gene sequence: CDR1 MNHEY, CDR2 SVGAGI. The CDR3 sequence: CASRVVGQETQYF. CDR3 bases: TGTGCCAGCAGGGTAGTCGGCCAAGAGACCCAGTACTTC.

The CDR3 DNA reads TGTGCCAGCAGTTGGGGGGTACCCATCAATGAGCAGTTCTTC. It specifies CASSWGVPINEQFF. This sequence joins TRBV27 and TRBJ2-1, with a weak D call TRBD2 (6 bases). Germline loops: CDR1 MNHEY, CDR2 SMNVEV (reference sequence). This CDR3 comprises 14 residues. Trimming left V 4 bases short and J 6 bases short, with 13 bases between.

The chain couples TRBV7-8 to TRBJ2-7; tentative D call: TRBD2 (6 bases). Trimming cost V 5 bases and J 4 bases, with 12 bases left between them. The V gene's germline CDR1 is SGHVS and CDR2 FQNEAQ. This CDR3 region has 13 residues. Written as DNA, the CDR3 is TGTGCCAGCAGCCCGCGGACTACTTACGAGCAGTACTTC. It specifies CASSPRTTYEQYF. Combining the CDR3 with reference TRBV7-8 and TRBJ2-7 gives the whole variable domain GAGVSQSPRYKVAKRGQDVALRCDPISGHVSLFWYQQALGQGPEFLTYFQNEAQLDKSGLPSDRFFAERPEGSVSTLKIQRTQQEDSAVYLCASSPRTTYEQYFGPGTRLTVT.

This chain uses TRBV18 with TRBJ2-6, with D tentatively TRBD1 (6 bases). Germline assignment: CDR1 KGHSH and CDR2 LQKENI. There are 17 residues in the CDR3. V was shortened by 1 base and J by 0 bases, with 10 bases between the two germline ends. This CDR3 is CASSPQEGGSGANVLTF. CDR3 nucleotides: TGTGCCAGCTCACCACAGGAAGGGGGCTCTGGGGCCAACGTCCTGACTTTC.